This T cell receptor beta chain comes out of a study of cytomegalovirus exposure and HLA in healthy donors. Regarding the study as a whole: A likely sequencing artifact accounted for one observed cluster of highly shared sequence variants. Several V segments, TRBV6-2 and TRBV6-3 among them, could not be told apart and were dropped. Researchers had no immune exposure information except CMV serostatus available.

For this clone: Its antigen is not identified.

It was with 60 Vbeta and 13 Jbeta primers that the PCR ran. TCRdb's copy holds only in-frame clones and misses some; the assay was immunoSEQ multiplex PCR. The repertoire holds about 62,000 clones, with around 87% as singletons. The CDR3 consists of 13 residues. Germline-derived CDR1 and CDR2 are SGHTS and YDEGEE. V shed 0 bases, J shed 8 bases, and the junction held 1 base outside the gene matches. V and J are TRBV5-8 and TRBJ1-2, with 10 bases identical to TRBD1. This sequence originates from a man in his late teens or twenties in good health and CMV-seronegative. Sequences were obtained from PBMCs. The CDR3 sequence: CASSLGQGAGYTF. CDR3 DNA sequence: TGTGCCAGCAGCTTGGGACAGGGGGCAGGCTACACCTTC.